This TCR beta chain was documented in a study of cytomegalovirus exposure and HLA in healthy donors. Findings and caveats of the study: The study reported that TCR beta sequences accurately predicted HLA-A and HLA-B alleles in most subjects. In a later analysis, at a false discovery rate of 0.05, under 20,000 TCR beta sequences were associated with HLA alleles.

This clone appeared a few times. The antigen is not known. PCR primers comprised 60 Vbeta and 13 Jbeta primers. Produced via immunoSEQ multiplex PCR; TCRdb's table is partial and in-frame only. The top ten clones hold 16% of a sample with about 98,000 clones, around 80% of them seen once. Trimming took 1 base from V and 1 from J, leaving 16 bases between them. Germline CDR1 is KGHSY and CDR2 is FQNENV. The length of the CDR3 is 17 residues. The chain is built from TRBV16 and TRBJ1-2, with no clear D. The source of this sequence is a man aged 55 to 70 in good health and CMV-seropositive. Sequencing used PBMCs. CDR3 sequence reads: CASSQYNSPNFNYGYTF. The CDR3 coding sequence is TGTGCCAGCAGCCAATATAACTCGCCGAACTTTAACTATGGCTACACCTTC.